Listed here are 26 T cell receptor beta chains from one sample, sequenced in a study of identical twins. MiXCR was run by TCRdb on the 5' RACE reads, yielding one entry per CDR3 protein. This sample has roughly 490,000 distinct CDR3 sequences, with 14% found just once. The data were also submitted as part of a second study, on yellow fever vaccine responses in identical twins.

The sample consisted of CD4+ T cells sorted from blood. Receptors originate from a woman aged 18-35 years in good health.

This clonotype was seen only a few times. This chain connects TRBV9 to TRBJ1-4; TRBD1 might be the D (6 bases). The CDR3 totals 14 residues. V lost 2 bases and J 4 bases, leaving 9 bases between the germline ends. In germline, CDR1 is SGDLS, CDR2 YYNGEE. The CDR3 region is CASSVRGRNEKLFF. CDR3 in DNA: TGTGCCAGCAGCGTCAGGGGACGTAATGAAAAACTGTTTTTT.

J is TRBJ2-1 and V is TRBV15; D unclear. Germline V CDR1 and CDR2: LNHNV, YYDKDF (reference sequence). CDR3 length: 15 amino acids. V lost 1 base and J 5 bases, leaving 12 bases between the germline ends. CDR3 protein: CATSRVGLGNNEQFF. Here the CDR3 DNA reads TGTGCCACCAGCAGAGTTGGGTTAGGAAACAATGAGCAGTTCTTC.

This clonotype was recorded many times. The rearrangement joins TRBV3-1 to TRBJ1-2; 11 bases are a match to TRBD1. Germline CDR1 reads LGHDT; CDR2 reads YNNKEL (reference sequence). Germline trimming cut 4 bases from V and 8 bases from J; bases unmatched to any gene: 3. This CDR3 is built from 13 residues. CDR3 nucleotide sequence: TGTGCCAGCAGCCGGACAGGGGGCGACGGCTACACCTTC. Its translation is CASSRTGGDGYTF.

This clonotype was seen a handful of times. The V gene is TRBV24-1, the J gene TRBJ2-2; 9 positions match TRBD1. CDR1 is KGHDR and CDR2 is SFDVKD in the germline V gene. There are 16 residues in the CDR3. Trimming at V came to 3 bases and at J to 10 bases, leaving 11 bases not matched to a gene. Written as DNA, the CDR3 is TGTGCCACCAGTGATATTAGGACAGGGGTTCACTCGGAGCTGTTTTTT. It encodes CATSDIRTGVHSELFF.

This chain joins TRBV9 and TRBJ2-5; 8 nucleotides match TRBD1. The CDR3 extends over 15 amino acids. V was pared by 2 bases and J by 4 bases, with 7 bases of the junction left unmatched. The germline V gene encodes CDR1 SGDLS and CDR2 YYNGEE. The DNA for the CDR3 is TGTGCCAGCAGCGTCCGTTTGGGGACAGGAGAGACCCAGTACTTC. Its translation: CASSVRLGTGETQYF.

This clonotype occurred a few times. V is TRBV5-1 and J is TRBJ2-5; 8 nucleotides align to TRBD1. This CDR3 has 15 residues. The germline CDR1 and CDR2 sequences are SGHRS and YFSETQ. The ends lost 4 bases at V and 1 base at J; junction bases unmatched: 6. Written as DNA, the CDR3 is TGCGCCAGCAGCGGTGGGACAGGATTCCAAGAGACCCAGTACTTC. Translating it yields CASSGGTGFQETQYF. The full variable domain, completed using reference TRBV5-1 and TRBJ2-5, is KAGVTQTPRYLIKTRGQQVTLSCSPISGHRSVSWYQQTPGQGLQFLFEYFSETQRNKGNFPGRFSGRQFSNSRSEMNVSTLELGDSALYLCASSGGTGFQETQYFGPGTRLLVL.

This chain uses TRBV4-1 with TRBJ1-1; tentative D call: TRBD1 (6 bases). Germline values: CDR1 MGHRA, CDR2 YSYEKL. The CDR3 loop spans 14 amino acids. V lost 3 bases to trimming and J lost 11 bases, with 19 bases between them. The CDR3 DNA follows: TGCGCCAGCAGCCATGGAGACAGGATCACCGCGGCTTTCTTT. Amino acid sequence: CASSHGDRITAAFF.

This clonotype occurred a few times. The rearrangement joins TRBV25-1 to TRBJ2-3; the D is unclear. Germline assignment: CDR1 MGHDK and CDR2 SYGVNS. V was pared by 2 bases and J by 3 bases, with 12 bases between. The CDR3 spans 15 residues. In DNA form, the CDR3 reads TGTGCCAGCAGTGAAGCTAGGGCAAGGACAGATACGCAGTATTTT. This sequence encodes CASSEARARTDTQYF.

The table lists this clonotype with a few counts. This sequence joins TRBV5-6 and TRBJ1-2; a weak D match, TRBD1 (5 bases). V shed 6 bases and J shed 5 bases, with 26 bases lying between them. The CDR3 contains 17 residues. The germline CDR1 and CDR2 sequences are SGHDT and YYEEEE. In nucleotides, the CDR3 is TGTGCCAGCACAATAGTACTGGGACGGACGGGTATTTATGGCTACACCTTC. The encoded protein is CASTIVLGRTGIYGYTF.

This clonotype was counted a few times. This chain links TRBV4-3 with TRBJ1-1; maybe TRBD1 (6 bases). Germline loops: CDR1 LGHNA, CDR2 YSLEER. Trimming cost V 3 bases and J 0 bases, with 14 bases left between them. The CDR3 totals 16 residues. The DNA for the CDR3 is TGCGCCAGCAGCCACCAAATACAGGGTATGAACACTGAAGCTTTCTTT. It specifies CASSHQIQGMNTEAFF.

This clonotype was counted many times. V and J are TRBV4-1 and TRBJ2-5; D gene uncertain. Germline values: CDR1 MGHRA, CDR2 YSYEKL. The CDR3 is 14 amino acids. V was cut by 3 bases and J by 1 base, with 9 bases left in between. CDR3 sequence: CASSQSELQETQYF. DNA of the CDR3: TGCGCCAGCAGCCAGTCGGAACTCCAAGAGACCCAGTACTTC.

This clonotype has a count of ten or more. In DNA, the CDR3 is TGTGCCAGCAGCTTATCACTAGGGGAGACCCAGTACTTC. Encoded protein: CASSLSLGETQYF. This chain links TRBV7-2 with TRBJ2-5; TRBD2 might be the D (5 bases). The germline V gene encodes CDR1 SGHTA and CDR2 FQGNSA. The CDR3 loop spans 13 amino acids. V dropped 2 bases and J dropped 5 bases, with 9 bases sitting between them.

A few counts support this clonotype. This chain joins TRBV29-1 and TRBJ1-1; a possible D gene is TRBD1 (5 bases). The germline V gene encodes CDR1 SQVTM and CDR2 ANQGSEA. Deletions cut 6 bases from V and 0 bases from J, with 11 bases between. The CDR3 length is 13 residues. CDR3 in amino acids: CSVGGRLNTEAFF. CDR3 DNA sequence: TGCAGCGTCGGGGGGAGATTGAACACTGAAGCTTTCTTT.

The table lists this clonotype with a few counts. This chain uses TRBV10-3 with TRBJ2-1; 9 bases map to TRBD1. CDR3 length: 16 amino acids. The ends lost 0 bases at V and 7 bases at J; junction bases unmatched: 7. In germline, CDR1 is ENHRY, CDR2 SYGVKD. CDR3: CAISESKGQGTNEQFF. The DNA of the CDR3 is TGTGCCATCAGTGAGTCGAAGGGACAGGGTACGAATGAGCAGTTCTTC.

This clonotype was picked up many times. This chain joins TRBV5-1 and TRBJ1-2; TRBD1 is a possible D gene (5 bases). In germline, CDR1 is SGHRS, CDR2 YFSETQ. The V and J ends lost 2 bases and 4 bases respectively, with 12 bases between them. The CDR3 spans 14 residues. In nucleotides, the CDR3 is TGCGCCAGCAGCTTATTGACAGATACCTATGGCTACACCTTC. Encoded protein: CASSLLTDTYGYTF.

This clonotype showed up just a few times. This chain links TRBV12-3 or TRBV12-4 with TRBJ2-1, with 9 bases identical to TRBD1. The V gene end was trimmed by 3 bases and the J gene end by 6 bases; junction bases not matched to a gene: 12. The CDR3 has 17 residues. The CDR3: CASSLITGTGFGNEQFF. The CDR3 region has the DNA TGTGCCAGCAGTTTGATTACCGGGACAGGGTTCGGCAATGAGCAGTTCTTC.

This clonotype was seen only a few times. The DNA for the CDR3 is TGTGCCAGCAGCGTAGGCGACGTAAACCAAGAGACCCAGTACTTC. This translates into CASSVGDVNQETQYF. The rearrangement links TRBV9 to TRBJ2-5; D call uncertain. From germline, CDR1 is SGDLS and CDR2 YYNGEE. The V gene lost 0 bases and the J gene lost 0 bases, with 9 bases spanning the gap. The CDR3 is made up of 15 amino acids.

This clonotype was counted between two and nine times. The chain has TRBV25-1 and TRBJ2-1; D might be TRBD2 (6 bases). The CDR3 length is 11 residues. The germline CDR1 and CDR2 sequences are MGHDK and SYGVNS. The V end was cut by 11 bases, the J end by 16 bases, with 21 bases between. CDR3 DNA sequence: TGTGCCTCGTTATTGGACTACAAAATATTCTTC. This translates into CASLLDYKIFF.

This clonotype was recorded at least ten times. This sequence joins TRBV12-3 or TRBV12-4 and TRBJ2-7, with D possibly called TRBD1 or TRBD2 (5 bases each). This CDR3 contains 14 residues. V shed 2 bases and J shed 1 base, with 9 bases lying between them. The CDR3 is CASSLHGGSYEQYF. In DNA form, the CDR3 reads TGTGCCAGCAGTTTACATGGGGGTTCCTACGAGCAGTACTTC.

The chain is built from TRBV7-2 and TRBJ2-5; possibly TRBD1 or TRBD2 for D (5 bases each). V shed 3 bases and J shed 4 bases, with 18 bases lying between them. The CDR3 loop spans 16 amino acids. CDR1 and CDR2 from the germline V gene are SGHTA and FQGNSA. CDR3 sequence reads: CASSFPGPRSGETQYF. The DNA of the CDR3 is TGTGCCAGCAGCTTTCCGGGACCTAGGTCGGGAGAGACCCAGTACTTC.

This clonotype was counted many times. The chain has TRBV7-2 and TRBJ2-2, with 10 nucleotides matching TRBD1. With 5 bases clipped from V and 4 bases from J, the junction kept 1 base outside the gene matches. The CDR3 contains 14 residues. Germline CDR1 reads SGHTA; CDR2 reads FQGNSA. In nucleotides, the CDR3 is TGTGCCAGCAGCCGGGACAGGGGCACCGGGGAGCTGTTTTTT. This translates into CASSRDRGTGELFF.

This clonotype has a handful of counts. V and J are TRBV2 and TRBJ2-5; 8 nucleotides align to TRBD1. V was pared by 6 bases and J by 5 bases, with 8 bases of the junction left unmatched. The CDR3 totals 14 residues. Per the germline V gene, CDR1 is SNHLY and CDR2 is FYNNEI. The CDR3 loop is CASSVGTGGETQYF. DNA for the CDR3: TGTGCCAGCAGCGTAGGGACAGGCGGGGAGACCCAGTACTTC.

The chain joins TRBV29-1 to TRBJ2-1; TRBD2 agrees at 11 bases. V shed 4 bases, J shed 5 bases, and the junction held 4 bases outside the gene matches. This CDR3 is built from 14 residues. The germline V gene has CDR1 SQVTM and CDR2 ANQGSEA. This CDR3 is CSVAASGRNNEQFF. The CDR3 bases are TGCAGCGTTGCGGCTAGCGGGAGGAACAATGAGCAGTTCTTC.

The DNA for the CDR3 is TGTGCCAGCAGTTCGGAGGGACTAGCGGCCTACGAGCAGTACTTC. This sequence encodes CASSSEGLAAYEQYF. The rearrangement uses TRBV27 and TRBJ2-7; 11 nucleotides line up with TRBD2. The CDR3 has 15 amino acids. The germline CDR1 and CDR2 sequences are MNHEY and SMNVEV (reference sequence). Losses at the gene ends were 4 bases for V and 2 bases for J; bases not matched to a gene: 4.

This clonotype was recorded a few times. The chain links TRBV20-1 to TRBJ2-6; a possible D gene is TRBD1 (6 bases). V was cut by 2 bases and J by 0 bases, with 14 bases left in between. Germline CDR1 reads DFQATT; CDR2 reads SNEGSKA (reference sequence). This CDR3 contains 17 residues. The CDR3 bases are TGCAGTGCTAGAACCGGGACACCTAACTCTGGGGCCAACGTCCTGACTTTC. Encoded protein: CSARTGTPNSGANVLTF.

This clonotype has more than one count but fewer than ten. The gene calls are TRBV9 and TRBJ2-7, with 8 bases identical to TRBD1. This CDR3 is 15 amino acids long. Trimming at V came to 4 bases and at J to 6 bases, leaving 12 bases not matched to a gene. CDR1 and CDR2 (germline): SGDLS, YYNGEE. The CDR3 here is CASSPTLGQGGEQYF. The CDR3 coding sequence is TGTGCCAGCAGCCCAACCCTAGGACAGGGTGGCGAGCAGTACTTC.